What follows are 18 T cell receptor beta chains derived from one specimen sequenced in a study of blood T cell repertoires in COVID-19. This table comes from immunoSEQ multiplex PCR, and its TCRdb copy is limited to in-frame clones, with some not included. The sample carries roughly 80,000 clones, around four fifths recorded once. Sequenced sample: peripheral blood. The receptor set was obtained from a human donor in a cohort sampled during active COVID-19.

Here the CDR3 reads CASKGTGISYEQYF. CDR3 coding DNA: TGTGCCAGCAAAGGGACAGGGATAAGCTACGAGCAGTACTTC. This chain uses TRBV6-5 with TRBJ2-7; 9 nucleotides align to TRBD1. V dropped 7 bases and J dropped 3; count of bases not matched to a gene: 7. This CDR3 contains 14 residues. Per the germline V gene, CDR1 is MNHEY and CDR2 is SVGAGI.

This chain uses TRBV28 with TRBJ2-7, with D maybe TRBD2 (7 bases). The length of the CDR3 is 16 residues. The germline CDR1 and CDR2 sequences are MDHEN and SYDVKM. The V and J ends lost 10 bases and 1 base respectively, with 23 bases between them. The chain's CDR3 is CATRRDTSAYSYEQYF. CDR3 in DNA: TGTGCCACCCGACGGGACACTAGCGCCTATTCCTACGAGCAGTACTTC. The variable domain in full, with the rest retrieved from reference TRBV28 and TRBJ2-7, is DVKVTQSSRYLVKRTGEKVFLECVQDMDHENMFWYRQDPGLGLRLIYFSYDVKMKEKGDIPEGYSVSREKKERFSLILESASTNQTSMYLCATRRDTSAYSYEQYFGPGTRLTVT.

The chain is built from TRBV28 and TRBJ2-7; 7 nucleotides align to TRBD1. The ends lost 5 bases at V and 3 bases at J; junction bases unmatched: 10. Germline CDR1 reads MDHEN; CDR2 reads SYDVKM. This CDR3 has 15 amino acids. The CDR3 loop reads CASSPPGDRVYEQYF. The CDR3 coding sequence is TGTGCCAGCAGTCCCCCCGGTGACAGGGTCTACGAGCAGTACTTC.

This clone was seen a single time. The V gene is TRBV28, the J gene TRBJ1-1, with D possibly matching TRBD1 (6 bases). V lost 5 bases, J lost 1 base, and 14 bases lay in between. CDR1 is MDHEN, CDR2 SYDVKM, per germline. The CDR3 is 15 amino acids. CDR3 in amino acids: CASSPGTHWNTEAFF. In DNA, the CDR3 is TGTGCCAGCAGTCCAGGGACACATTGGAACACTGAAGCTTTCTTT.

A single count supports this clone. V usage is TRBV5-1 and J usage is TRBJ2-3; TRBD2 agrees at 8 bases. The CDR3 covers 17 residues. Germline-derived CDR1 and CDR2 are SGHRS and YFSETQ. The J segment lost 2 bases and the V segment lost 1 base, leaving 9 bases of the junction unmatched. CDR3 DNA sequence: TGCGCCAGCAGCTTGAACGGCCTAGCGGGCGCCACAGATACGCAGTATTTT. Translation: CASSLNGLAGATDTQYF.

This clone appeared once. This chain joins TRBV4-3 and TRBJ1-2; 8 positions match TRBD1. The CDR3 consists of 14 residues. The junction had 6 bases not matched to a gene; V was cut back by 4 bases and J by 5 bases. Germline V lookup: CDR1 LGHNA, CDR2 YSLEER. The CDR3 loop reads CASSRGDRSYGYTF. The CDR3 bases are TGCGCCAGCAGCCGAGGGGACAGGAGTTATGGCTACACCTTC.

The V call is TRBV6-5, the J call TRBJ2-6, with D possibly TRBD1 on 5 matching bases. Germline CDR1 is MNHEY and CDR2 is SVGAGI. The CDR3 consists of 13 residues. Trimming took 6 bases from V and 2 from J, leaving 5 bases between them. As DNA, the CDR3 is TGTGCCAGCAGACAGGCTGGGGCCAACGTCCTGACTTTC. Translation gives CASRQAGANVLTF.

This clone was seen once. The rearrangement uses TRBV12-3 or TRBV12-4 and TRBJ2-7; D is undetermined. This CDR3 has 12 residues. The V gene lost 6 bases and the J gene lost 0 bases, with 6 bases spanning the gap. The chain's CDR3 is CASSKSSYEQYF. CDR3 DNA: TGTGCCAGCAGCAAGAGCTCCTACGAGCAGTACTTC.

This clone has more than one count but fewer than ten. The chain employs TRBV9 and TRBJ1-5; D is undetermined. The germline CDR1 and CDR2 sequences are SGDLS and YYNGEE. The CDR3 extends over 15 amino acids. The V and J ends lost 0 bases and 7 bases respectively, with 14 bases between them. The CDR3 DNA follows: TGTGCCAGCAGCGTAGAGGGAATTTCGGGGCAGCCCCAGCATTTT. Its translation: CASSVEGISGQPQHF. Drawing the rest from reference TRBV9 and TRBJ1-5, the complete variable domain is DSGVTQTPKHLITATGQRVTLRCSPRSGDLSVYWYQQSLDQGLQFLIQYYNGEERAKGNILERFSAQQFPDLHSELNLSSLELGDSALYFCASSVEGISGQPQHFGDGTRLSIL.

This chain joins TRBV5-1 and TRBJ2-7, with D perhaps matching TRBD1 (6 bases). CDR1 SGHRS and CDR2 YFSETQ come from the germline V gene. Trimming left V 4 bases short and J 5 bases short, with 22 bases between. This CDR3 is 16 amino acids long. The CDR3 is CASSLGAGTQAHEQYF. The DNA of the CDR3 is TGCGCCAGCAGCCTGGGGGCCGGGACACAAGCACACGAGCAGTACTTC.

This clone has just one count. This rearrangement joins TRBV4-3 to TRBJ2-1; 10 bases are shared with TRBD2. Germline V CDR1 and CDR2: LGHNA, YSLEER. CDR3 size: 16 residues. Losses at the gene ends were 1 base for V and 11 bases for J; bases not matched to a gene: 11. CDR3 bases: TGCGCCAGCAGCCAAGGGCTAGCGGGGGCCCTTTACAAGCAGTTCTTC. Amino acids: CASSQGLAGALYKQFF.

CDR3 nucleotides: TGTGCCAGCAGTTACTCGACAGGTTGGGGCTATGGCTACACCTTC. Its protein product is CASSYSTGWGYGYTF. The chain has TRBV6-5 and TRBJ1-2, with D maybe TRBD1 (6 bases). Germline CDR1 MNHEY, CDR2 SVGAGI. The CDR3 totals 15 residues. V lost 0 bases and J lost 4, with 12 bases in between.

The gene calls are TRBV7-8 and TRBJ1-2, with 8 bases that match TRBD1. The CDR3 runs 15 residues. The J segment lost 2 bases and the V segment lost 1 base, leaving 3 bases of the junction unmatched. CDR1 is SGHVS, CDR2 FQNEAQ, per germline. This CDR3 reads CASSLEQGANYGYTF. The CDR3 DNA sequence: TGTGCCAGCAGCTTAGAGCAGGGGGCCAACTATGGCTACACCTTC. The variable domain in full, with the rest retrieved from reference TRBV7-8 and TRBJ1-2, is GAGVSQSPRYKVAKRGQDVALRCDPISGHVSLFWYQQALGQGPEFLTYFQNEAQLDKSGLPSDRFFAERPEGSVSTLKIQRTQQEDSAVYLCASSLEQGANYGYTFGSGTRLTVV.

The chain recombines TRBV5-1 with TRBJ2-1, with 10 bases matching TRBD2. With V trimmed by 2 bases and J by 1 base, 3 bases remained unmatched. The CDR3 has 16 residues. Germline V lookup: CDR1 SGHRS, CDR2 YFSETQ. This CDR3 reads CASSFLAGASYNEQFF. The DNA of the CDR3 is TGCGCCAGCAGCTTCCTAGCGGGGGCATCCTACAATGAGCAGTTCTTC.

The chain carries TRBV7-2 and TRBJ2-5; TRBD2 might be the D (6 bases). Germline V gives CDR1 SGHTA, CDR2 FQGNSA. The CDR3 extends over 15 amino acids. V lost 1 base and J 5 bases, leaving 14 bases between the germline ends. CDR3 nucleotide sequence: TGTGCCAGCAGCTTAGGTAGCCCGGGGGTGGAGACCCAGTACTTC. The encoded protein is CASSLGSPGVETQYF.

The CDR3 sequence is CASSFRDRGGGYTF. Written as DNA, the CDR3 is TGTGCCAGCAGCTTTCGGGACAGGGGCGGAGGCTACACCTTC. The chain recombines TRBV5-4 with TRBJ1-2; 10 positions match TRBD1. Trimming at V came to 2 bases and at J to 8 bases, leaving 6 bases not matched to a gene. The germline gives CDR1 SGHNT, CDR2 YYREEE (reference sequence). The CDR3 contains 14 residues.

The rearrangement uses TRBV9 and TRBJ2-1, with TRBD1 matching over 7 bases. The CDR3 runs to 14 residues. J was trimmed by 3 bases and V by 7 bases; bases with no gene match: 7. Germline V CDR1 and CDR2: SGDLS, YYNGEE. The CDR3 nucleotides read TGTGCCAGCGGAGCAGGGGGTTTCTACAATGAGCAGTTCTTC. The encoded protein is CASGAGGFYNEQFF. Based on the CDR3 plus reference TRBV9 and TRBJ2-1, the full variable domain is DSGVTQTPKHLITATGQRVTLRCSPRSGDLSVYWYQQSLDQGLQFLIQYYNGEERAKGNILERFSAQQFPDLHSELNLSSLELGDSALYFCASGAGGFYNEQFFGPGTRLTVL.

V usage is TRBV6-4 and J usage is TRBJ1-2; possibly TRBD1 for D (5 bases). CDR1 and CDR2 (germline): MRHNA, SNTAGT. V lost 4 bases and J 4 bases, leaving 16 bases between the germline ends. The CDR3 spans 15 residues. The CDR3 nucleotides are TGTGCCAGCAGTGTAACCGACAGTCCTCTCTATGGCTACACCTTC. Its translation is CASSVTDSPLYGYTF.